Shown below are 20 T cell receptor beta chains from a single sample sequenced in a study of CD8+ T cells in alopecia areata. The treatment denotes: oral pan-JAK inhibitor, 5-10 mg twice daily. Reverse transcription of extracted RNA yielded cDNA, which provided the sequencing template. Sequencing used immunoSEQ multiplex PCR; TCRdb keeps in-frame clones, though not all of them. The sample has more than 110,000 clones; about 56% are singletons. The source was CD8+ T cells sorted from blood, collected at week 4, from a patient treated with tofacitinib. Source of these receptors: a human donor with alopecia areata.

The rearrangement links TRBV6-5 to TRBJ1-3; D remains ambiguous. V lost 1 base to trimming and J lost 3 bases, with 4 bases between them. The germline gives CDR1 MNHEY, CDR2 SVGAGI. This CDR3 contains 13 residues. CDR3 nucleotide sequence: TGTGCCAGCAGTTACTTTCGTGGAAACACCATATATTTT. Amino acid sequence: CASSYFRGNTIYF.

The rearrangement links TRBV30 to TRBJ2-7, with D possibly being TRBD2 (6 bases). Per germline, CDR1 GTSNPN and CDR2 SVGIG (reference sequence). The CDR3 has 11 residues. With 0 bases removed from V and 11 bases from J, the gap between germline ends came to 11 bases. The CDR3 loop is CAWSVGWGEYF. Written as DNA, the CDR3 is TGTGCCTGGAGTGTAGGGTGGGGGGAGTACTTC.

The chain has TRBV4-3 and TRBJ1-2, with TRBD1 identical over 9 bases. Unmatched junction bases numbered 13, after V lost 4 bases and J lost 4 bases. The CDR3 extends over 17 amino acids. In germline, CDR1 is LGHNA, CDR2 YSLEER. The CDR3 DNA reads TGCGCCAGCAGCCCCTACTCGACAGGGGGATTTGGCTATGGCTACACCTTC. Translation: CASSPYSTGGFGYGYTF.

This clone turned up a few times. The rearrangement uses TRBV13 and TRBJ2-7, with 7 bases identical to TRBD1. There are 12 residues in the CDR3. CDR1 is PRHDT, CDR2 FYEKMQ, per germline (reference sequence). Germline trimming cut 8 bases from V and 0 bases from J; bases unmatched to any gene: 1. This CDR3 reads CASGDSSYEQYF. The CDR3 DNA reads TGTGCCAGCGGGGACAGCTCCTACGAGCAGTACTTC.

This clone was counted a few times. In the same sample, other DNA sequences code for this CDR3. V and J are TRBV5-1 and TRBJ1-1; D perhaps matches TRBD1 (5 bases). This CDR3 contains 12 residues. The V end lost 7 bases, the J end lost 2 bases, and 9 bases lay between the germline ends. Germline V gives CDR1 SGHRS, CDR2 YFSETQ. In DNA, the CDR3 is TGCGCCAGCGGGAGGGGAAACACTGAAGCTTTCTTT. Translated: CASGRGNTEAFF.

V gene TRBV25-1 combines with J gene TRBJ1-1; D may be TRBD1 (5 bases). This CDR3 has 11 amino acids. V lost 8 bases and J 8 bases, leaving 12 bases between the germline ends. Germline V gene sequence: CDR1 MGHDK, CDR2 SYGVNS. The CDR3 reads CASRRGYEAFF. The CDR3 bases are TGTGCCAGCCGAAGGGGCTACGAAGCTTTCTTT. The whole variable domain, remainder taken from reference TRBV25-1 and TRBJ1-1, is EADIYQTPRYLVIGTGKKITLECSQTMGHDKMYWYQQDPGMELHLIHYSYGVNSTEKGDLSSESTVSRIRTEHFPLTLESARPSHTSQYLCASRRGYEAFFGQGTRLTVV.

The chain is built from TRBV12-5 and TRBJ1-1; 7 bases agree with TRBD1. Germline values: CDR1 LGHNT, CDR2 FRNRAP. The CDR3 extends over 13 amino acids. V shed 1 base and J 8 bases; nucleotides not matched to a gene: 4. The CDR3 spells CASGLGGTEEAFF. In DNA, the CDR3 is TGTGCTAGTGGTTTGGGCGGGACAGAAGAAGCTTTCTTT.

V gene TRBV5-6 combines with J gene TRBJ1-1; D ambiguous. This CDR3 has 15 amino acids. The V end was cut by 5 bases, the J end by 1 base, with 15 bases between. CDR1 and CDR2 from the germline V gene are SGHDT and YYEEEE. This CDR3 reads CASRAWGGRNTEAFF. The CDR3 DNA reads as TGTGCCAGCAGGGCTTGGGGTGGCAGGAACACTGAAGCTTTCTTT. The full variable domain, in which reference TRBV5-6 and TRBJ1-1 provide the parts outside the CDR3, is DAGVTQSPTHLIKTRGQQVTLRCSPKSGHDTVSWYQQALGQGPQFIFQYYEEEERQRGNFPDRFSGHQFPNYSSELNVNALLLGDSALYLCASRAWGGRNTEAFFGQGTRLTVV.

The rearrangement uses TRBV4-2 and TRBJ2-5; 8 positions agree with TRBD2. The J call may be incorrect, as the DNA end agrees better with TRBJ2-7. The CDR3 length is 15 residues. CDR1 and CDR2 from the germline V gene are LGHNA and YNFKEQ. CDR3 nucleotides: TGTGCCAGCAGCCAACCAGCGGGGGCGGCCTACGAGCAGTACTTC. It is translated as CASSQPAGAAYEQYF.

The chain recombines TRBV30 with TRBJ1-1; 7 positions match TRBD1. This CDR3 comprises 14 residues. The J segment lost 4 bases and the V segment lost 5 bases, leaving 10 bases of the junction unmatched. CDR1 and CDR2 from the germline V gene are GTSNPN and SVGIG (reference sequence). The DNA for the CDR3 is TGTGCCTGGGCGAGGGTCCCAGGGGGCACTGAAGCTTTCTTT. Its translation: CAWARVPGGTEAFF.

On this clone itself: A read error may produce the germline difference seen at one junction end. The rearrangement joins TRBV7-8 to TRBJ2-5, with D hard to call. The length of the CDR3 is 15 residues. The germline V gene has CDR1 SGHVS and CDR2 FQNEAQ. The CDR3 sequence: CASSPSLRPVENQYF. CDR3 nucleotide sequence: TGTGCCAGCAGCCCATCGCTCCGGCCGGTGGAGAACCAGTACTTC. The variable domain in full, with the rest retrieved from reference TRBV7-8 and TRBJ2-5, is GAGVSQSPRYKVAKRGQDVALRCDPISGHVSLFWYQQALGQGPEFLTYFQNEAQLDKSGLPSDRFFAERPEGSVSTLKIQRTQQEDSAVYLCASSPSLRPVENQYFGPGTRLLVL.

V usage is TRBV30 and J usage is TRBJ2-5; D uncertain. The CDR3 sequence is 12 residues long. The V and J ends lost 4 bases and 2 bases respectively, with 8 bases between them. The germline V gene has CDR1 GTSNPN and CDR2 SVGIG (reference sequence). CDR3 nucleotides: TGTGCCTGGACCTCGGTGCAAGAGACCCAGTACTTC. It translates to CAWTSVQETQYF.

Notes on this clone: The junction differs from germline at one of its ends, possibly a read error. Other nucleotide sequences from this sample produce the same CDR3. The chain employs TRBV5-1 and TRBJ2-3; 14 positions match TRBD2. The V gene's germline CDR1 is SGHRS and CDR2 YFSETQ. There are 15 residues in the CDR3. CDR3 amino acids: CASRNGLAGGDTQYF. Here the CDR3 DNA reads TGCGCCAGCAGGAATGGACTAGCGGGGGGCGATACGCAGTACTTT.

This sequence joins TRBV13 and TRBJ1-2; D may be TRBD1 (6 bases). There are 13 residues in the CDR3. CDR1 PRHDT and CDR2 FYEKMQ come from the germline V gene (reference sequence). The ends were cut back, 4 bases at V and 5 bases at J, with 11 bases in the middle. Written as DNA, the CDR3 is TGTGCCAGCAGCTCCCCTGGACAGTATGGCTACACCTTC. This translates into CASSSPGQYGYTF.

This clone was detected only once. The chain has TRBV6-5 and TRBJ2-5; TRBD1 is a possible D gene (8 bases). CDR3 length: 16 amino acids. Deletions cut 2 bases from V and 4 bases from J, with 17 bases between. Per germline, CDR1 MNHEY and CDR2 SVGAGI. CDR3 in DNA: TGTGCCAGCAGTTACCCCCCGACAGGGGAGGGAGAGACCCAGTACTTC. Its translation is CASSYPPTGEGETQYF.

This clone was detected a few times. The DNA of the CDR3 is TGTGCCAGCAGCCAAGATGGGACTTACTTCTATGGCTACACCTTC. Residues: CASSQDGTYFYGYTF. The chain recombines TRBV4-2 with TRBJ1-2, with TRBD1 as a possible D gene (5 bases). Germline V gene sequence: CDR1 LGHNA, CDR2 YNFKEQ. This CDR3 is built from 15 residues. Deletions cut 0 bases from V and 4 bases from J, with 12 bases between.

The chain uses TRBV4-1 and TRBJ1-2, with TRBD1 matching 8 bases. This CDR3 contains 15 residues. Germline CDR1 is MGHRA and CDR2 is YSYEKL. V shed 0 bases, J shed 8 bases, and the junction held 8 bases outside the gene matches. The CDR3 spells CASSQDTRGPRGYTF. CDR3 coding DNA: TGCGCCAGCAGCCAAGATACCAGGGGGCCGCGGGGCTACACCTTC.

This clone was detected a few times. This chain links TRBV23-1 with TRBJ1-2; the D gene is possibly TRBD1 (5 bases). TRBV23-1 is assigned to the ORF class and has an uncertain function. V was cut by 3 bases and J by 0 bases, with 14 bases left in between. This CDR3 region has 16 residues. The CDR3 bases are TGCGCCAGCAGTCATCTGTGGGGCAGTACTAACTATGGCTACACCTTC. Residues: CASSHLWGSTNYGYTF.

This chain joins TRBV2 and TRBJ2-7; D not resolved. The CDR3 loop spans 11 amino acids. V dropped 5 bases and J dropped 4 bases, with 6 bases sitting between them. Germline loops: CDR1 SNHLY, CDR2 FYNNEI. The CDR3 region has the DNA TGTGCCAGCAGTCTCGATTACGAGCAGTACTTC. Translating gives CASSLDYEQYF.

The genes are TRBV30 and TRBJ2-2, with D possibly matching TRBD1 (5 bases). The CDR3 length is 14 residues. CDR1 is GTSNPN and CDR2 is SVGIG in the germline V gene (reference sequence). The germline V and J ends were trimmed by 1 base and 3 bases, with 9 bases remaining between them. The CDR3 sequence is CAWSERGDTGELFF. In DNA form, the CDR3 reads TGTGCCTGGAGTGAAAGGGGTGACACCGGGGAGCTGTTTTTT. Full variable domain (outside the CDR3, taken from reference TRBV30 and TRBJ2-2): SQTIHQWPATLVQPVGSPLSLECTVEGTSNPNLYWYRQAAGRGLQLLFYSVGIGQISSEVPQNLSASRPQDRQFILSSKKLLLSDSGFYLCAWSERGDTGELFFGEGSRLTVL.